A selection of T cell receptor beta chains follows, all from one sample in a study of cytomegalovirus exposure and HLA in healthy donors. The repertoire was sequenced with immunoSEQ multiplex PCR; TCRdb's copy has only in-frame clones and lacks some. Seen here are about 130,000 clones, 77% observed once, and the top ten hold nearly 4%. What was sequenced was PBMCs. These receptors all stem from a male donor in good health and CMV-seronegative. The CDR3 runs from the conserved cysteine through the conserved F or W. D genes are given only for firm matches. Size tells how often a clone was seen (once, few, many) or the class of an expanded clone, and some rows leave it out.

TRBV5-6	NA	once	TRBJ2-7	CASSTSMGPYEQYF	TGTGCCAGCAGCACCAGTATGGGCCCCTACGAGCAGTACTTC
TRBV6-1	NA	NA	TRBJ1-1	CASSAFTEAFF	TGTGCCAGCAGTGCTTTCACTGAAGCTTTCTTT
TRBV29-1	TRBD2	NA	TRBJ2-1	CSVRREGRRQFF	TGCAGCGTTAGGCGGGAGGGCCGGCGGCAGTTCTTC
TRBV11-2	NA	few	TRBJ2-3	CAITGGDTQYF	TGTGCCATCACTGGAGGAGATACGCAGTATTTT
TRBV12-5	TRBD2	NA	TRBJ2-7	CASGYLAAGYEQYF	TGTGCTAGTGGTTACCTAGCGGCCGGCTACGAGCAGTACTTC
TRBV6-1	TRBD1	NA	TRBJ2-1	CASRTRTGEVEQFF	TGTGCCAGCAGAACCCGGACAGGCGAGGTTGAGCAGTTCTTC
TRBV13	NA	NA	TRBJ2-4	CASSLSLAKNIQYF	TGTGCCAGCAGCCTTAGTCTAGCCAAAAACATTCAGTACTTC
TRBV25-1	TRBD1	few	TRBJ1-1	CASSEYAGGRTEAFF	TGTGCCAGCAGTGAATATGCAGGGGGCAGGACTGAAGCTTTCTTT
TRBV6-4	TRBD1	NA	TRBJ2-1	CASSDPTGRNEQFF	TGTGCCAGCAGTGACCCGACAGGGCGCAATGAGCAGTTCTTC
TRBV9	TRBD2	NA	TRBJ2-1	CASSVVAGGYNEQFF	TGTGCCAGCAGCGTAGTAGCGGGGGGATACAATGAGCAGTTCTTC
TRBV4-1	NA	NA	TRBJ2-5	CASSHRASYGQETQYF	TGCGCCAGCAGCCACAGGGCCTCCTATGGCCAAGAGACCCAGTACTTC
TRBV7-3	NA	NA	TRBJ2-1	CASSLDSGSYNEQFF	TGTGCCAGCAGCTTGGACAGTGGATCCTACAATGAGCAGTTCTTC
TRBV10-2	NA	NA	TRBJ2-2	CASRPGTGELFF	TGCGCCAGCAGGCCCGGGACCGGGGAGCTGTTTTTT
TRBV2	NA	NA	TRBJ2-2	CASRQEGLICLFF	TGTGCCAGCAGACAAGAGGGCCTTATATGTCTGTTTTTT
TRBV5-1	NA	NA	TRBJ1-3	CASSAAGVSSGNTIYF	TGCGCCAGCAGCGCCGCGGGGGTGAGCTCTGGAAACACCATATATTTT
TRBV25-1	TRBD2	NA	TRBJ2-5	CASSVGRERRETQYF	TGTGCCAGCAGTGTAGGGAGGGAAAGGCGAGAGACCCAGTACTTC